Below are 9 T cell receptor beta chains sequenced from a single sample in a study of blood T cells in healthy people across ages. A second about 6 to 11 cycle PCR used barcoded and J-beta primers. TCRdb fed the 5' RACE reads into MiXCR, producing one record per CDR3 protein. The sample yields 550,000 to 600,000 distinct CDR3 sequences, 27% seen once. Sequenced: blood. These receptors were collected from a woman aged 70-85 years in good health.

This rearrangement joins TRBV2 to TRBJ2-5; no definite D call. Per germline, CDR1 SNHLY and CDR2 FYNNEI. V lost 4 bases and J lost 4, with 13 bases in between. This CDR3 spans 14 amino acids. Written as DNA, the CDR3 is TGTGCCAGCAGTGGATTATCAACTGGAGAGACCCAGTACTTC. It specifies CASSGLSTGETQYF.

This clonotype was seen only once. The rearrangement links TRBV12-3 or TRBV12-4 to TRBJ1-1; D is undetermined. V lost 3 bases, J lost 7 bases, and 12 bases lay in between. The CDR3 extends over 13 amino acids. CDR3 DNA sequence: TGTGCCAGCAGTTTTGGAGGGTTGGGTGAAGCTTTCTTT. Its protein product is CASSFGGLGEAFF.

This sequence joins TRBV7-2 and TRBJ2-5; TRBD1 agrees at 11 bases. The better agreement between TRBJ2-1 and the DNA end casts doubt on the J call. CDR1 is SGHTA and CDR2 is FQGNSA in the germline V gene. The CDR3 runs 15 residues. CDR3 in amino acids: CASSPGTGGSNEQFF. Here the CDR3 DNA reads TGTGCCAGCAGCCCCGGGACAGGGGGGAGCAATGAGCAGTTCTTC.

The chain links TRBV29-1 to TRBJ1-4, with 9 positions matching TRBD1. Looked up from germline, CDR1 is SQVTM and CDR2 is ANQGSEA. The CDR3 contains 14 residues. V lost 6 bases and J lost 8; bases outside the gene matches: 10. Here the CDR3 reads CSVAQGAVGEKLFF. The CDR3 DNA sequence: TGCAGCGTAGCACAGGGGGCGGTGGGAGAAAAACTGTTTTTT. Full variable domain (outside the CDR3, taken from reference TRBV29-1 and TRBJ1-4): SAVISQKPSRDICQRGTSLTIQCQVDSQVTMMFWYRQQPGQSLTLIATANQGSEATYESGFVIDKFPISRPNLTFSTLTVSNMSPEDSSIYLCSVAQGAVGEKLFFGSGTQLSVL.

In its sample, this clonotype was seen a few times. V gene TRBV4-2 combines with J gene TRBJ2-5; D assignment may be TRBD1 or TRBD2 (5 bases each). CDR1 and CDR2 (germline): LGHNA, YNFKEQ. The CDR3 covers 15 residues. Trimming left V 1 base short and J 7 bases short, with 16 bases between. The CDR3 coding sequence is TGTGCCAGCAGCCAAGGAAATCATAATGGGGGGACCCAGTACTTC. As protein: CASSQGNHNGGTQYF.

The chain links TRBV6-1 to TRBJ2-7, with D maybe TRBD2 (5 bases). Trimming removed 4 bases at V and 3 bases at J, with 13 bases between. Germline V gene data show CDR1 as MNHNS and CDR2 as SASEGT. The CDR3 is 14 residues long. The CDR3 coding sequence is TGTGCCAGCAGTGTAGAAACGGGGTTCTACGAGCAGTACTTC. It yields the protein CASSVETGFYEQYF.

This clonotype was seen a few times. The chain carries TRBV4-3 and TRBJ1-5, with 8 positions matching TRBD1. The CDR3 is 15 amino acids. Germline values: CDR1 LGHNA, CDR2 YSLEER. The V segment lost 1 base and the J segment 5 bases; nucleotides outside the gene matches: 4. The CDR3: CASSQARQGHQPQHF. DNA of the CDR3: TGCGCCAGCAGCCAAGCCCGACAGGGGCATCAGCCCCAGCATTTT.

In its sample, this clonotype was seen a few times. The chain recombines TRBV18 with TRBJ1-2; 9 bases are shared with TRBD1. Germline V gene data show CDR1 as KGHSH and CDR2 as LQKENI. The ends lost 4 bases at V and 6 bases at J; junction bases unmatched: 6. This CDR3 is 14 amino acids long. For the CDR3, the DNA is TGTGCCAGCTCACAGACAGGGGGACAAGATGGCTACACCTTC. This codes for CASSQTGGQDGYTF.

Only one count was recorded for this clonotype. The CDR3 is CASGFGQGLNEQYF. CDR3 DNA: TGTGCTAGTGGTTTTGGACAGGGGCTAAACGAGCAGTACTTC. The chain links TRBV12-5 to TRBJ2-7; TRBD1 matches 9 bases. The CDR3 is made up of 14 amino acids. Germline values: CDR1 LGHNT, CDR2 FRNRAP. V was clipped by 3 bases and J by 5 bases; unmatched bases: 5.